The present entry profiles one T cell receptor beta chain with its context. It has no known antigen specificity. Base qualities are not recorded, but no much larger clone differs from it by a single base. The data derive from a study of blood T cell repertoires in COVID-19 (dated by TCRdb to the early 2020s). Notes on the research overall: Collaborator samples came from the United States, Italy and Spain and covered acute and convalescent phases of COVID-19. The material from the prospective study consisted of cDNA or gDNA derived from T cells, B-cell-depleted T cells, or PBMCs. Subjects who had been exposed to COVID-19, were actively infected with it, or had recovered from it provided the deeply sampled blood TCRbeta repertoires that made up the dataset. The repertoires were made available in a free public database intended to serve as a resource for research on the immune response to SARS-CoV-2. The samples were drawn from two sources: the first 160 participants of the ongoing ImmuneRACE study, and fewer than 1,500 subjects contributed by 6 global collaborators. Nearly every sample came with metadata listing a de-identified subject ID, COVID-19 status, age in years and sex. Where available, HLA class I and class II types were obtained from metadata supplied by the sample provider rather than from assay-based typing. The paper as a whole reports these results and caveats: The amount of clinical and demographic metadata varied by source and participant and was provided uncurated.

The collaborating institutions used their own protocols to collect whole blood in K2EDTA tubes. For TCRbeta analysis, collaborators shipped samples in one of three forms: frozen whole blood, isolated PBMCs, or DNA extracted from either of those sample types. TCRbeta CDR3 regions were amplified from genomic DNA by means of the immunoSEQ Assay, a bias-controlled multiplex PCR. The authors' analysis ran thus. Within the assay, amplification of reference gene primers was used to estimate how many nucleated cells each sample contained. To quantify the absolute abundance of each unique TCRbeta CDR3 rearrangement, sequence reads were collapsed and filtered. Productive Simpson clonality was computed per sample as the square root of Simpson's diversity index over productive rearrangements. This immuneACCESS table, as held by TCRdb, lists in-frame sequences with V and J called but not all clones. Of the missing ones, under half trace to an unresolved V gene in checked studies; the others have no known cause. V, J and clone size are those of that table, while D and trimming were read from the DNA. The sample table lists tens of thousands of clones, 85% of them with a count of one. The ten largest make up around 16% of the sample.

CDR1 and CDR2, per the germline V gene (reference sequence), are SEHNR and FQNEAQ. V was cut back by 5 bases and J by 5 bases, leaving a gap of 12 bases between them. The CDR3 holds 14 amino acids from the cysteine to the phenylalanine. Solely the CDR3 DNA is kept, with 42 bases framed from the first base. Material: peripheral blood. The rearranged chain carries TRBV7-9 and TRBJ1-4, with TRBD1 perhaps the D gene, on 5 matching bases. The TCR originated in a human donor in a cohort sampled during active COVID-19. The nucleotides read TGTGCCAGCAGCCGGAGACAGACAAATGAAAAACTGTTTTTT. Its protein reads: CASSRRQTNEKLFF.